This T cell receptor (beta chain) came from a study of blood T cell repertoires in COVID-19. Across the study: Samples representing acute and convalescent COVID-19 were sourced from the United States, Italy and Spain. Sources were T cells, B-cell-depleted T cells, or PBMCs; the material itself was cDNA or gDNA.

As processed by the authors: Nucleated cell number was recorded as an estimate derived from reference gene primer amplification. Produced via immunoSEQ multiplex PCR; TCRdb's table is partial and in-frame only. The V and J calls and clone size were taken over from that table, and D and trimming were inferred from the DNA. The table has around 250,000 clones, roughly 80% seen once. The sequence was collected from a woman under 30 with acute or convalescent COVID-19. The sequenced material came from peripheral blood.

The CDR3 DNA sequence: TGTGCCAGCAGTTTAATAGGACTAGCGGGAGCCTACGAGCAGTACTTC. Translated, it gives CASSLIGLAGAYEQYF. The chain carries TRBV27 and TRBJ2-7; 13 positions match TRBD2. The V gene end was trimmed by 2 bases and the J gene end by 2 bases; junction bases not matched to a gene: 3. CDR1 MNHEY and CDR2 SMNVEV come from the germline V gene (reference sequence). This CDR3 contains 16 residues.